A single sample gave rise to the 30 T cell receptor beta chains below, sequenced in a study of regulatory T cells in long-lasting Graves disease. TCR beta libraries were built with iRepertoire HTBI primers and Arm-PCR of CDR3 regions. TCRdb passed the multiplex PCR reads through MiXCR, listing each CDR3 protein once. The table shows under 450,000 distinct CDR3 sequences, with about 11% occurring only once. As to time point: newly diagnosed GD, antithyroid drugs for less than 3 months. The authors made the TCR library using RNA they extracted from PBMCs. This sample was also put to use in a study of T cells in Graves' hyperthyroidism and ophthalmopathy.

Source: peripheral blood mononuclear cells (PBMCs), taken at new diagnosis, from a patient treated with antithyroid drugs. These receptors all stem from a woman aged 18-29 years with Graves disease.

This clonotype was counted ten times or more. The CDR3 loop is CASSELGAEAFF. As DNA, the CDR3 is TGTGCCAGCAGTGAACTTGGGGCTGAAGCTTTCTTT. The V and J genes are TRBV6-1 and TRBJ1-1; D unclear. Trimming removed 2 bases from V and 6 bases from J, with 7 bases in between. This CDR3 has 12 amino acids. Germline values: CDR1 MNHNS, CDR2 SASEGT.

The sample holds many counts of this clonotype. The chain uses TRBV9 and TRBJ2-7; either TRBD1 or TRBD2 may fit D (5 bases each). The CDR3 spans 16 residues. CDR1 and CDR2 from the germline V gene are SGDLS and YYNGEE. Trimming stripped 4 bases from V and 3 bases from J, with 20 bases between. The CDR3 bases are TGTGCCAGCAGCCCTTTCTTGGGGGAAAAAGTCTACGAGCAGTACTTC. Amino acids: CASSPFLGEKVYEQYF.

This clonotype showed up just a few times. This chain uses TRBV27 with TRBJ2-7, with D uncertain. The V end lost 6 bases, the J end lost 3 bases, and 12 bases lay between the germline ends. From germline, CDR1 is MNHEY and CDR2 SMNVEV (reference sequence). The CDR3 spans 13 residues. In nucleotides, the CDR3 is TGTGCCAGCAGCGTATCCGATGGCTACGAGCAGTACGTC. It encodes CASSVSDGYEQYV.

There are many counts of this clonotype. V is TRBV5-1 and J is TRBJ1-1, with D tentatively TRBD1 (5 bases). Germline CDR1 reads SGHRS; CDR2 reads YFSETQ. With 0 bases removed from V and 3 bases from J, the gap between germline ends came to 12 bases. The CDR3 runs to 15 residues. CDR3 sequence (DNA): TGCGCCAGCAGCTTGGTGCTTGGGGGGGACACTGAAGCTTTCTTT. Its protein is CASSLVLGGDTEAFF.

The chain carries TRBV6-2 or TRBV6-3 and TRBJ2-2; possible D gene TRBD2, 5 bases. Germline assignment: CDR1 MNHEY and CDR2 SVGEGT. The CDR3 covers 19 residues. The ends were cut back, 1 base at V and 0 bases at J, with 18 bases in the middle. The CDR3 DNA sequence: TGTGCCAGCAGTTACTTAAAAACGGGCCCCGGGGCGAACACCGGGGAGCTGTTTTTT. It encodes CASSYLKTGPGANTGELFF.

This clonotype was seen many times. The chain links TRBV20-1 to TRBJ2-1; 7 bases match TRBD2. CDR3 size: 16 residues. V lost 3 bases and J lost 1; bases outside the gene matches: 9. Germline V CDR1 and CDR2: DFQATT, SNEGSKA (reference sequence). The CDR3 is CSASVVRGSSYNEQFF. For the CDR3, the DNA is TGCAGTGCTAGTGTAGTCCGCGGGAGTTCCTACAATGAGCAGTTCTTC.

This clonotype showed up many times. The CDR3 DNA is TGTGCCAGCAGCTTAGCGCTCGGTAGCGGGAGGGAAAATGAGCAGTTCTTC. This encodes CASSLALGSGRENEQFF. The chain links TRBV7-6 to TRBJ2-1; 11 bases are shared with TRBD2. Trimming at V came to 0 bases and at J to 7 bases, leaving 8 bases not matched to a gene. Germline CDR1 is SGHVS and CDR2 is FNYEAQ. The CDR3 has 17 amino acids.

This clonotype was seen many times. The gene calls are TRBV30 and TRBJ2-1; no reliable D call. The V gene's germline CDR1 is GTSNPN and CDR2 SVGIG (reference sequence). This CDR3 comprises 13 residues. Between the trimmed V and J ends, which lost 2 bases and 6 bases, there was a span of 11 bases. In DNA, the CDR3 is TGTGCCTGGAGTTTTACCAACTCCAATGAGCAGTTCTTC. Residues: CAWSFTNSNEQFF.

The chain recombines TRBV20-1 with TRBJ2-3, with D hard to call. The DNA end is a closer match to TRBJ2-5, so the J assignment may be wrong. The CDR3 consists of 12 residues. CDR1 is DFQATT and CDR2 is SNEGSKA in the germline V gene (reference sequence). CDR3 DNA: TGCAGTGCTACCCGGACCTCGGAGACCCAGTACTTC. This gives the protein CSATRTSETQYF.

At least ten counts were recorded for this clonotype. The chain couples TRBV11-1 to TRBJ2-3; D not certain. This CDR3 has 14 amino acids. Trimming left V 3 bases short and J 2 bases short, with 9 bases between. Germline V gene lookup returns CDR1 SGHAT and CDR2 FQDESV (reference sequence). In DNA form, the CDR3 reads TGTGCCAGCAGCTTTTTAGCCTCCACAGATACGCAGTATTTT. Its translation: CASSFLASTDTQYF.

V and J are TRBV4-1 and TRBJ1-3, with 8 nucleotides matching TRBD1. With 4 bases clipped from V and 4 bases from J, the junction kept 3 bases outside the gene matches. The CDR3 has 14 residues. CDR1 and CDR2 (germline): MGHRA, YSYEKL. CDR3 coding DNA: TGCGCCAGCAGCCCAGGACAGGGAGGAAACACCATATATTTT. Encoded protein: CASSPGQGGNTIYF.

This clonotype was detected only a few times. This may stem from a read error, because a much larger clone lies one nucleotide away. For the CDR3, the DNA is TGTGCCAGCGGCCGACTAGTTCCCGGGGAGCTGTTTTTT. It encodes CASGRLVPGELFF. V gene TRBV11-2 combines with J gene TRBJ2-2, with a weak D call TRBD2 (6 bases). The germline V gene has CDR1 SGHAT and CDR2 FQNNGV. The V end lost 8 bases, the J end lost 6 bases, and 13 bases lay between the germline ends. The CDR3 is made up of 13 amino acids.

This clonotype was observed a handful of times. V usage is TRBV20-1 and J usage is TRBJ2-1; 11 bases agree with TRBD2. This CDR3 comprises 17 residues. Germline-derived CDR1 and CDR2 are DFQATT and SNEGSKA (reference sequence). The V segment lost 8 bases and the J segment 7 bases; nucleotides outside the gene matches: 19. The CDR3 DNA follows: TGCAGTCCGAGAGTGGGGCTAGCGGGAGGACTCCAAAATGAGCAGTTCTTC. Translating gives CSPRVGLAGGLQNEQFF.

This clonotype has only a few counts. This chain joins TRBV5-4 and TRBJ1-5, with D hard to call. Deletions cut 0 bases from V and 8 bases from J, with 9 bases between. The germline gives CDR1 SGHNT, CDR2 YYREEE (reference sequence). This CDR3 has 13 residues. The CDR3 DNA follows: TGTGCCAGCAGCTTGGTACCAGACGAGCCCCAGCATTTT. The encoded protein is CASSLVPDEPQHF.

In this sample, this clonotype turned up many times. The gene calls are TRBV28 and TRBJ2-1; 9 positions match TRBD2. Looked up from germline, CDR1 is MDHEN and CDR2 is SYDVKM. The CDR3 is made up of 15 amino acids. Trimming cost V 6 bases and J 7 bases; bases outside gene matches: 10. The CDR3, as DNA: TGTGCCAGCAGACCATACAGCGGGAGGCGGAATGAGCAGTTCTTC. Residues: CASRPYSGRRNEQFF.

This clonotype was found many times. The DNA of the CDR3 is TGTGCCAGCAGGATGGGATACGAGCAGTACTTC. Protein product: CASRMGYEQYF. The chain joins TRBV28 to TRBJ2-7; D not certain. The CDR3 is 11 residues long. V dropped 6 bases and J dropped 4 bases, with 7 bases sitting between them. Germline values: CDR1 MDHEN, CDR2 SYDVKM.

This clonotype was recorded a few times. The chain employs TRBV7-2 and TRBJ2-5; D gene uncertain. Per germline, CDR1 SGHTA and CDR2 FQGNSA. V lost 1 base, J lost 7 bases, and 16 bases lay in between. The CDR3 extends over 15 amino acids. The chain's CDR3 is CASSLGGSGTGTQYF. Written as DNA, the CDR3 is TGTGCCAGCAGCTTAGGGGGTTCAGGAACCGGGACCCAGTACTTC.

As concerns this clonotype: It is likely a read error: a sequence one base away is far more abundant. The CDR3 reads CASSPPFRGSQTNNEQYF. In DNA form, the CDR3 reads TGTGCCAGCAGTCCACCCTTCCGCGGTAGTCAGACAAACAATGAGCAGTACTTC. V is TRBV28 and J is TRBJ2-7; D remains unclear. V lost 5 bases to trimming and J lost 7 bases, with 30 bases between them. Germline assignment: CDR1 MDHEN and CDR2 SYDVKM. This CDR3 contains 18 residues. Complete variable domain (other parts from reference TRBV28 and TRBJ2-7): DVKVTQSSRYLVKRTGEKVFLECVQDMDHENMFWYRQDPGLGLRLIYFSYDVKMKEKGDIPEGYSVSREKKERFSLILESASTNQTSMYLCASSPPFRGSQTNNEQYFGPGTRLTVT.

Many counts were recorded for this clonotype. The chain has TRBV6-1 and TRBJ1-2; no reliable D call. Trimming stripped 2 bases from V and 2 bases from J, with 12 bases between. The CDR3 is 15 residues long. The germline CDR1 and CDR2 sequences are MNHNS and SASEGT. This chain's CDR3 is CASSESTVANYGYTF. DNA for the CDR3: TGTGCCAGCAGTGAATCCACCGTGGCCAACTATGGCTACACCTTC.

The chain joins TRBV18 to TRBJ2-2, with 7 bases that match TRBD1. The CDR3 totals 18 residues. Trimming at V came to 0 bases and at J to 5 bases, leaving 12 bases not matched to a gene. From germline, CDR1 is KGHSH and CDR2 LQKENI. Here the CDR3 DNA reads TGTGCCAGCTCACCACCGGCGACAGGGTTTTGGGGAACCGGGGAGCTGTTTTTT. As protein: CASSPPATGFWGTGELFF.

Ten or more counts support this clonotype. The rearrangement uses TRBV18 and TRBJ1-1; D is possibly TRBD1 (6 bases). Germline assignment: CDR1 KGHSH and CDR2 LQKENI. The CDR3 loop spans 13 amino acids. Deletions cut 6 bases from V and 5 bases from J, with 13 bases between. In DNA form, the CDR3 reads TGTGCCAGCTCCCCTACAGGGAATACTGAAGCTTTCTTT. Translation gives CASSPTGNTEAFF.

Many counts were recorded for this clonotype. This chain joins TRBV30 and TRBJ2-3; D perhaps matches TRBD2 (6 bases). CDR3 length equals 15 residues. V lost 5 bases to trimming and J lost 4 bases, with 19 bases between them. CDR1 GTSNPN and CDR2 SVGIG come from the germline V gene (reference sequence). The CDR3, as DNA: TGTGCCTGGGGCACGGGGGAGAGAATAGCAGATACGCAGTATTTT. It is translated as CAWGTGERIADTQYF.

This clonotype was seen once. The chain links TRBV4-1 to TRBJ2-7; D remains ambiguous. This CDR3 has 13 residues. Between the trimmed V and J ends, which lost 0 bases and 3 bases, there was a span of 6 bases. Germline loops: CDR1 MGHRA, CDR2 YSYEKL. The CDR3 protein is CASSQETGYEQYV. The CDR3 nucleotides read TGCGCCAGCAGCCAAGAAACGGGCTACGAGCAGTACGTC.

This clonotype was detected only a few times. The chain carries TRBV20-1 and TRBJ1-2; possibly TRBD1 for D (6 bases). The CDR3 loop spans 14 amino acids. V dropped 6 bases and J dropped 2 bases, with 16 bases sitting between them. CDR1 DFQATT and CDR2 SNEGSKA come from the germline V gene (reference sequence). In DNA, the CDR3 is TGCAGTGCCCCCAGACAGGTTCTAAACTATGGCTACACCTTC. It yields the protein CSAPRQVLNYGYTF.

This clonotype was seen at least ten times. The genes are TRBV30 and TRBJ2-5, with D perhaps assigned TRBD1 or TRBD2 (5 bases each). The CDR3 runs 12 residues. The V gene's germline CDR1 is GTSNPN and CDR2 SVGIG (reference sequence). V lost 5 bases and J lost 4, with 11 bases in between. The CDR3 spells CAWATRGETQYF. CDR3 in DNA: TGTGCCTGGGCGACGAGGGGAGAGACCCAGTACTTC.

This clonotype was recorded at least ten times. The genes are TRBV7-2 and TRBJ2-7; D might be TRBD1 (5 bases). This CDR3 has 14 residues. From germline, CDR1 is SGHTA and CDR2 FQGNSA. The V gene lost 2 bases and the J gene lost 4 bases, with 12 bases spanning the gap. The CDR3 region has the DNA TGTGCCAGCAGCTTACAGGGTTCTTCATACGAGCAGTACTTC. Its protein is CASSLQGSSYEQYF. The whole variable domain, filled in from reference TRBV7-2 and TRBJ2-7, reads GAGVSQSPSNKVTEKGKDVELRCDPISGHTALYWYRQSLGQGLEFLIYFQGNSAPDKSGLPSDRFSAERTGGSVSTLTIQRTQQEDSAVYLCASSLQGSSYEQYFGPGTRLTVT.

This clonotype has a count of ten or more. Compared with germline, one end of the junction differs, possibly owing to a read error. V gene TRBV15 combines with J gene TRBJ2-7, with 10 bases lining up with TRBD2. This CDR3 has 12 amino acids. The germline CDR1 and CDR2 sequences are LNHNV and YYDKDF (reference sequence). CDR3 amino acids: CATSKLAGGMDF. CDR3 nucleotide sequence: TGTGCCACCAGCAAATTAGCGGGAGGCATGGACTTC. Combining the CDR3 with reference TRBV15 and TRBJ2-7 gives the whole variable domain DAMVIQNPRYQVTQFGKPVTLSCSQTLNHNVMYWYQQKSSQAPKLLFHYYDKDFNNEADTPDNFQSRRPNTSFCFLDIRSPGLGDTAMYLCATSKLAGGMDFGPGTRLTVT.

CDR3 protein: CASRASASYEQYF. The CDR3 nucleotides read TGTGCCAGCAGGGCTAGCGCATCCTACGAGCAGTACTTC. The chain joins TRBV27 to TRBJ2-7; possible D gene TRBD2, 6 bases. The CDR3 covers 13 residues. Trimming took 6 bases from V and 1 from J, leaving 10 bases between them. Germline-derived CDR1 and CDR2 are MNHEY and SMNVEV (reference sequence).

There are a few counts of this clonotype. The V gene is TRBV11-2, the J gene TRBJ2-5, with 8 bases matching TRBD1. V lost 5 bases to trimming and J lost 4 bases; unmatched junction nucleotides: 3. CDR1 is SGHAT and CDR2 is FQNNGV in the germline V gene. CDR3 length equals 13 residues. The CDR3 loop is CASSRDRLETQYF. Written as DNA, the CDR3 is TGTGCCAGCAGCCGGGACAGGCTAGAGACCCAGTACTTC.

Ten or more counts support this clonotype. This chain joins TRBV3-1 and TRBJ2-3, with TRBD2 matching over 10 bases. The V gene end was trimmed by 5 bases and the J gene end by 6 bases; junction bases not matched to a gene: 14. Germline assignment: CDR1 LGHDT and CDR2 YNNKEL (reference sequence). The CDR3 is 17 residues long. The CDR3 loop is CASSEKRTSGLLDTQYF. The CDR3 DNA reads as TGTGCCAGCAGCGAAAAAAGGACTAGCGGTTTATTGGATACGCAGTATTTT.